The 22 T cell receptor beta chains below come from one sample, sequenced in a study of cytomegalovirus exposure and HLA in healthy donors. Only in-frame clones appear in the TCRdb table, and some are missing; sequencing was by immunoSEQ multiplex PCR. The sample lists approximately 210,000 clones, roughly 86% occurring once. The material sequenced was PBMCs. All receptors come from a woman younger than 35 in good health and CMV-seronegative.

The table lists this clone with a few counts. At one boundary the junction diverges from the germline segment, which might be a read error. This rearrangement joins TRBV10-3 to TRBJ1-2, with 8 bases matching TRBD1. The CDR3 is made up of 12 amino acids. CDR1 is ENHRY and CDR2 is SYGVKD in the germline V gene. CDR3 amino acids: CAIRENGTGGDF. CDR3 DNA: TGTGCCATCAGGGAAAACGGAACAGGGGGAGACTTC.

This clone has only one observation. The chain joins TRBV5-1 to TRBJ1-2; 8 bases map to TRBD1. V trimming: 4 bases; J trimming: 5 bases; junction bases outside the gene matches: 7. Germline V lookup: CDR1 SGHRS, CDR2 YFSETQ. The CDR3 length is 14 residues. CDR3 in amino acids: CASSNTRQGYGYTF. The CDR3 DNA is TGCGCCAGCAGCAACACTAGACAGGGGTATGGCTACACCTTC.

The rearrangement uses TRBV6-5 and TRBJ2-5, with 10 bases lining up with TRBD2. This CDR3 region has 15 residues. V lost 7 bases to trimming and J lost 1 base; unmatched junction nucleotides: 6. Germline CDR1 MNHEY, CDR2 SVGAGI. CDR3 sequence: CASTLLAGGQETQYF. The CDR3 coding sequence is TGTGCCAGCACCCTTTTAGCGGGAGGCCAAGAGACCCAGTACTTC.

In DNA, the CDR3 is TGCAGCGGGGGACACTCAGATACGCAGTATTTT. Residues: CSGGHSDTQYF. This chain links TRBV29-1 with TRBJ2-3; D is possibly TRBD1 (6 bases). Germline-derived CDR1 and CDR2 are SQVTM and ANQGSEA. The CDR3 sequence is 11 residues long. V was shortened by 7 bases and J by 4 bases, with 9 bases between the two germline ends.

The chain carries TRBV5-6 and TRBJ2-7; TRBD2 agrees at 8 bases. With 1 base clipped from V and 6 bases from J, the junction kept 3 bases outside the gene matches. The V gene's germline CDR1 is SGHDT and CDR2 YYEEEE. The CDR3 covers 13 residues. The CDR3 spells CASSLKAGAEQYF. The CDR3 nucleotides are TGTGCCAGCAGCTTGAAAGCGGGAGCCGAGCAGTACTTC.

The chain has TRBV2 and TRBJ2-7; 8 positions agree with TRBD1. The CDR3 sequence is 19 residues long. Germline V lookup: CDR1 SNHLY, CDR2 FYNNEI. Trimming removed 6 bases from V and 3 bases from J; junction bases left unmatched: 22. This chain's CDR3 is CASRRNFPGQVSFFYEQYF. In nucleotides, the CDR3 is TGTGCCAGCAGAAGAAACTTCCCGGGACAGGTTAGCTTCTTCTACGAGCAGTACTTC.

The genes are TRBV5-1 and TRBJ2-2; 7 bases align to TRBD2. Germline assignment: CDR1 SGHRS and CDR2 YFSETQ. The CDR3 totals 13 residues. With V trimmed by 4 bases and J by 7 bases, 4 bases remained unmatched. CDR3 in DNA: TGCGCCAGCAGCGGGGGGACTAACGGGGAGCTGTTTTTT. This encodes CASSGGTNGELFF. Drawing the rest from reference TRBV5-1 and TRBJ2-2, the complete variable domain is KAGVTQTPRYLIKTRGQQVTLSCSPISGHRSVSWYQQTPGQGLQFLFEYFSETQRNKGNFPGRFSGRQFSNSRSEMNVSTLELGDSALYLCASSGGTNGELFFGEGSRLTVL.

The chain couples TRBV5-1 to TRBJ2-1; 14 positions agree with TRBD2. This CDR3 region has 20 residues. The V and J ends lost 1 base and 2 bases, in that order; junction bases with no gene match: 11. Germline V gives CDR1 SGHRS, CDR2 YFSETQ. CDR3 residues: CASSLPRGLAGASAYNEQFF. The CDR3 DNA is TGCGCCAGCAGCTTGCCGAGGGGACTAGCGGGGGCTAGCGCCTACAATGAGCAGTTCTTC.

The V gene is TRBV19, the J gene TRBJ2-3; the D gene is possibly TRBD1 (6 bases). Germline loops: CDR1 LNHDA, CDR2 SQIVND (reference sequence). V dropped 1 base and J dropped 3 bases, with 14 bases sitting between them. The CDR3 spans 16 residues. Here the CDR3 reads CASSIVLGARTDTQYF. The CDR3 nucleotides read TGTGCCAGTAGTATAGTCCTGGGGGCTAGGACAGATACGCAGTATTTT. Based on the CDR3 plus reference TRBV19 and TRBJ2-3, the full variable domain is DGGITQSPKYLFRKEGQNVTLSCEQNLNHDAMYWYRQDPGQGLRLIYYSQIVNDFQKGDIAEGYSVSREKKESFPLTVTSAQKNPTAFYLCASSIVLGARTDTQYFGPGTRLTVL.

V usage is TRBV19 and J usage is TRBJ2-6; 11 nucleotides match TRBD2. J lost 0 bases, V lost 7 bases, and 11 bases had no gene match. CDR1 and CDR2 (germline): LNHDA, SQIVND (reference sequence). The CDR3 consists of 19 residues. CDR3 sequence: CASKEASGGPHSGANVLTF. CDR3 in DNA: TGTGCCAGTAAAGAGGCTAGCGGGGGGCCCCACTCTGGGGCCAACGTCCTGACTTTC.

V usage is TRBV6-1 and J usage is TRBJ2-7; 9 bases map to TRBD2. Germline CDR1 is MNHNS and CDR2 is SASEGT. The CDR3 spans 13 residues. The CDR3, as DNA: TGTGGGGGGCGGGTAGCGGGAGAATACGAGCAGTACTTC. Translated: CGGRVAGEYEQYF.

This clone was observed once. The rearrangement links TRBV5-4 to TRBJ2-7; D is unclear. CDR1 is SGHNT, CDR2 YYREEE, per germline (reference sequence). The CDR3 spans 13 residues. Trimming pared 2 bases from V and 5 bases from J, leaving 11 bases between. CDR3 bases: TGTGCCAGCAGCTTTTCGAGAGAGAACGAGCAGTACTTC. It is translated as CASSFSRENEQYF.

This chain joins TRBV7-9 and TRBJ2-7, with 9 nucleotides matching TRBD1. Germline V gives CDR1 SEHNR, CDR2 FQNEAQ (reference sequence). The CDR3 extends over 14 amino acids. V gave up 2 bases and J gave up 3 bases; unmatched junction bases: 2. CDR3 bases: TGTGCCAGCAGCTTAACGACAGGGGGCTACGAGCAGTACTTC. It translates to CASSLTTGGYEQYF.

The chain links TRBV5-8 to TRBJ2-7, with 10 bases identical to TRBD2. The CDR3 consists of 14 residues. Germline CDR1 and CDR2: SGHTS and YDEGEE. V shed 1 base and J 5 bases; nucleotides not matched to a gene: 3. Here the CDR3 reads CASSLSSGSDEQYF. The CDR3 DNA is TGTGCCAGCAGCTTGTCTAGCGGGAGCGACGAGCAGTACTTC.

The gene calls are TRBV27 and TRBJ1-1; D is possibly TRBD1 (6 bases). Germline V CDR1 and CDR2: MNHEY, SMNVEV (reference sequence). The CDR3 contains 15 residues. The ends were cut back, 5 bases at V and 2 bases at J, with 15 bases in the middle. CDR3 region: CASSPRGQPNTEAFF. In DNA form, the CDR3 reads TGTGCCAGCAGTCCGCGAGGACAGCCCAACACTGAAGCTTTCTTT.

CDR3 in amino acids: CAISGRGSGDYGYTF. CDR3 nucleotide sequence: TGTGCCATCAGTGGACGGGGCTCAGGGGACTATGGCTACACCTTC. The genes are TRBV10-3 and TRBJ1-2; D might be TRBD1 (6 bases). CDR3 length equals 15 residues. Trimming cost V 4 bases and J 3 bases, with 15 bases left between them. CDR1 ENHRY and CDR2 SYGVKD come from the germline V gene.

The V and J genes are TRBV11-2 and TRBJ2-7; 7 bases agree with TRBD2. V was pared by 8 bases and J by 7 bases, with 11 bases of the junction left unmatched. CDR3 length: 13 residues. Germline CDR1 reads SGHAT; CDR2 reads FQNNGV. DNA of the CDR3: TGTGCCAGCTTGGAAGCGGGGACCCTAGAGCAGTACTTC. This translates into CASLEAGTLEQYF.

The CDR3 nucleotides read TGCGCCAGCAGCCAAGACCGCCCGGGACAGTCCTACGAGCAGTACTTC. Translated, it gives CASSQDRPGQSYEQYF. The V and J genes are TRBV4-1 and TRBJ2-7; 7 bases are shared with TRBD1. The CDR3 runs 16 residues. Germline V gene data show CDR1 as MGHRA and CDR2 as YSYEKL. Losses at the gene ends were 0 bases for V and 1 base for J; bases not matched to a gene: 6.

The genes are TRBV5-3 and TRBJ1-1, with a tentative D call TRBD1 (5 bases). TRBV5-3 carries the ORF label, with uncertain function. This CDR3 has 14 residues. The V end was cut by 2 bases, the J end by 9 bases, with 17 bases between. The CDR3: CARSFGRAQLKAFF. The DNA of the CDR3 is TGTGCCAGAAGCTTCGGCAGGGCCCAGTTGAAAGCTTTCTTT.

This rearrangement joins TRBV5-5 to TRBJ2-7, with 13 positions matching TRBD2. CDR1 is SGHKS, CDR2 YYEKEE, per germline (reference sequence). V lost 3 bases and J lost 2; bases outside the gene matches: 2. This CDR3 has 15 residues. In DNA, the CDR3 is TGTGCCAGCAGCTCCGGACTAGCGGGGGCCTACGAGCAGTACTTC. Translation: CASSSGLAGAYEQYF.

This chain links TRBV6-5 with TRBJ1-2; TRBD1 matches 7 bases. The germline V gene encodes CDR1 MNHEY and CDR2 SVGAGI. The junction had 11 bases not matched to a gene; V was cut back by 6 bases and J by 4 bases. The CDR3 runs to 15 residues. The CDR3: CASRVSGQNFYGYTF. The CDR3 DNA sequence: TGTGCCAGCAGAGTCTCGGGACAGAACTTCTATGGCTACACCTTC.

J is TRBJ2-1 and V is TRBV5-6; D is possibly TRBD1 (6 bases). CDR3 length: 14 amino acids. CDR1 is SGHDT, CDR2 YYEEEE, per germline. V shed 2 bases and J shed 10 bases, with 16 bases lying between them. CDR3 sequence reads: CASSFRGSRREQFF. The CDR3, as DNA: TGTGCCAGCAGCTTCAGGGGATCGCGACGGGAGCAGTTCTTC.